Below, 19 T cell receptor beta chains from the same sample are listed, as sequenced in a study of T-cell memory formation after mild COVID-19. TCRdb re-called the 5' RACE reads with MiXCR, one entry per CDR3 protein. This table holds about 470,000 distinct CDR3 sequences, 15% to 20% found once. Specimen: PBMCs or a T cell subset sorted from them (not recorded which). All receptors come from an adult woman who had mild COVID-19 (a few samples of this study predate the infection). Cell type and time point are not known.

There are a few counts of this clonotype. The chain links TRBV4-1 to TRBJ2-1, with TRBD2 matching 12 bases. Germline CDR1 reads MGHRA; CDR2 reads YSYEKL. CDR3 length: 19 residues. V lost 1 base, J lost 5 bases, and 12 bases stayed unmatched. The chain's CDR3 is CASSQAPTSGGTKNNEQFF. CDR3 DNA: TGCGCCAGCAGCCAAGCCCCGACTAGCGGGGGCACAAAAAACAATGAGCAGTTCTTC.

This clonotype was counted only a few times. The rearrangement links TRBV19 to TRBJ2-1, with D perhaps matching TRBD2 (7 bases). From germline, CDR1 is LNHDA and CDR2 SQIVND (reference sequence). Trimming stripped 7 bases from V and 5 bases from J, with 15 bases between. CDR3 size: 14 residues. The CDR3 DNA reads TGTGCCAGTACCCTCGGGGGGCGGGACAATGAGCAGTTCTTC. Translated: CASTLGGRDNEQFF.

The chain has TRBV12-3 or TRBV12-4 and TRBJ1-5, with 7 bases lining up with TRBD1. This CDR3 is 14 amino acids long. With 6 bases clipped from V and 8 bases from J, the junction kept 10 bases outside the gene matches. This CDR3 is CASSRGGREKPQHF. The CDR3 DNA sequence: TGTGCCAGCAGCCGAGGGGGCAGGGAAAAGCCCCAGCATTTT.

V is TRBV4-3 and J is TRBJ1-1; possible D gene TRBD1, 6 bases. V lost 0 bases and J lost 5, with 10 bases in between. Germline lookup yields CDR1 LGHNA and CDR2 YSLEER. This CDR3 has 14 amino acids. CDR3 DNA sequence: TGCGCCAGCAGCCAAGATCAGGGGAGAACTGAAGCTTTCTTT. It codes for CASSQDQGRTEAFF.

The J gene is TRBJ2-7, the V gene TRBV15; possibly TRBD1 or TRBD2 for D (5 bases each). CDR1 is LNHNV and CDR2 is YYDKDF in the germline V gene (reference sequence). V lost 5 bases to trimming and J lost 6 bases, with 14 bases between them. The length of the CDR3 is 13 residues. CDR3 DNA: TGTGCCACCAGCCTCGACACGGGGCGCGAGCAGTACTTC. As protein: CATSLDTGREQYF.

A few counts support this clonotype. The chain is built from TRBV10-3 and TRBJ2-3; 8 bases align to TRBD1. V shed 4 bases, J shed 3 bases, and the junction held 3 bases outside the gene matches. Germline lookup yields CDR1 ENHRY and CDR2 SYGVKD. CDR3 length: 14 residues. Here the CDR3 DNA reads TGTGCCATCAGTGCCCAGGGGGCAACAGATACGCAGTATTTT. It encodes CAISAQGATDTQYF.

Many counts were recorded for this clonotype. This chain connects TRBV6-6 to TRBJ1-2; unclear D gene. Per the germline V gene, CDR1 is MNHNY and CDR2 is SVGAGI (reference sequence). This CDR3 has 12 amino acids. Trimming stripped 5 bases from V and 5 bases from J, with 9 bases between. The CDR3 spells CASSPVGYGYTF. DNA of the CDR3: TGTGCCAGCAGTCCTGTAGGTTATGGCTACACCTTC.

The chain has TRBV9 and TRBJ1-2; 7 bases match TRBD1. The CDR3 spans 15 residues. Germline V gives CDR1 SGDLS, CDR2 YYNGEE. The ends lost 2 bases at V and 5 bases at J; junction bases unmatched: 9. CDR3: CASSVGTAALYGYTF. The CDR3 DNA follows: TGTGCCAGCAGCGTTGGGACAGCTGCCCTTTATGGCTACACCTTC.

This clonotype has ten or more counts. The rearrangement joins TRBV3-1 to TRBJ2-2, with D hard to call. Trimming removed 1 base at V and 8 bases at J, with 5 bases between. The CDR3 is 12 amino acids. Germline CDR1 and CDR2: LGHDT and YNNKEL (reference sequence). The CDR3 sequence is CASSQVAGELFF. The CDR3, as DNA: TGTGCCAGCAGCCAAGTAGCTGGGGAGCTGTTTTTT.

This clonotype came up many times. The chain employs TRBV12-3 or TRBV12-4 and TRBJ1-5; D not certain. With 1 base removed from V and 6 bases from J, the gap between germline ends came to 10 bases. CDR3 length: 14 residues. CDR3 residues: CASSLGGNTQPQHF. In nucleotides, the CDR3 is TGTGCCAGCAGTTTAGGGGGAAACACTCAGCCCCAGCATTTT.

This clonotype turned up a few times. The V call is TRBV6-5, the J call TRBJ2-7, with D perhaps assigned TRBD1 or TRBD2 (5 bases each). Germline V gene sequence: CDR1 MNHEY, CDR2 SVGAGI. Trimming stripped 5 bases from V and 0 bases from J, with 14 bases between. The CDR3 totals 15 residues. This CDR3 reads CASSPPGPSSYEQYF. The DNA of the CDR3 is TGTGCCAGCAGTCCCCCGGGGCCTTCCTCCTACGAGCAGTACTTC.

The V and J genes are TRBV2 and TRBJ2-5, with no clear D. V lost 4 bases to trimming and J lost 0 bases, with 6 bases between them. This CDR3 spans 13 amino acids. Looked up from germline, CDR1 is SNHLY and CDR2 is FYNNEI. The CDR3 sequence is CASSADNQETQYF. The CDR3 DNA reads TGTGCCAGCAGTGCCGACAACCAAGAGACCCAGTACTTC. The variable domain in full, completed from reference TRBV2 and TRBJ2-5, reads EPEVTQTPSHQVTQMGQEVILRCVPISNHLYFYWYRQILGQKVEFLVSFYNNEISEKSEIFDDQFSVERPDGSNFTLKIRSTKLEDSAMYFCASSADNQETQYFGPGTRLLVL.

The table lists this clonotype with many counts. CDR3 in amino acids: CASSLRGGGTEAFF. Here the CDR3 DNA reads TGTGCCAGCAGCTTACGGGGAGGTGGCACTGAAGCTTTCTTT. V and J are TRBV12-3 or TRBV12-4 and TRBJ1-1; D not certain. V dropped 6 bases and J dropped 4 bases, with 15 bases sitting between them. The CDR3 is 14 amino acids.

This clonotype was seen only a few times. The J gene is TRBJ1-1, the V gene TRBV7-9; D perhaps matches TRBD1 (6 bases). Deletions cut 7 bases from V and 1 base from J, with 7 bases between. CDR1 and CDR2 from the germline V gene are SEHNR and FQNEAQ (reference sequence). CDR3 length: 12 amino acids. The CDR3 is CASKGGNTEAFF. The DNA for the CDR3 is TGTGCCAGCAAGGGGGGGAACACTGAAGCTTTCTTT.

This clonotype has more than one count but fewer than ten. V is TRBV18 and J is TRBJ2-7, with D perhaps assigned TRBD1 or TRBD2 (5 bases each). V lost 6 bases to trimming and J lost 5 bases, with 20 bases between them. The CDR3 sequence is 15 residues long. CDR1 and CDR2 from the germline V gene are KGHSH and LQKENI. The DNA for the CDR3 is TGTGCCAGCTCCAGAGAGGGGTTGGGTGTTGACGAGCAGTACTTC. It specifies CASSREGLGVDEQYF.

This clonotype turned up a few times. The chain combines TRBV27 with TRBJ2-7, with D uncertain. V was pared by 1 base and J by 9 bases, with 16 bases between. This CDR3 has 14 amino acids. CDR1 is MNHEY, CDR2 SMNVEV, per germline (reference sequence). The CDR3 reads CASSLYGRLRVQYF. The CDR3 coding sequence is TGTGCCAGCAGTTTATACGGTCGTTTACGTGTGCAGTACTTC.

Remarks on this clonotype: One end of the junction is discordant with germline, which a read error may explain. This rearrangement joins TRBV4-1 to TRBJ2-7, with TRBD1 matching over 10 bases. Germline loops: CDR1 MGHRA, CDR2 YSYEKL. The CDR3 totals 14 residues. CDR3 DNA sequence: TGCGCCAGCTCTACCGGGACAGGGGAATACGGGCAGTACTTC. It is translated as CASSTGTGEYGQYF.

This chain connects TRBV7-6 to TRBJ2-1, with no clear D. V was cut by 3 bases and J by 7 bases, with 7 bases left in between. Germline V lookup: CDR1 SGHVS, CDR2 FNYEAQ. The CDR3 is 12 amino acids. CDR3 amino acids: CASSFPLNEQFF. The DNA for the CDR3 is TGTGCCAGCAGCTTTCCCTTAAATGAGCAGTTCTTC.

The chain is built from TRBV18 and TRBJ1-2; D call uncertain. Germline V lookup: CDR1 KGHSH, CDR2 LQKENI. This CDR3 comprises 16 residues. V was pared by 3 bases and J by 2 bases, with 16 bases between. The CDR3 loop reads CASSPNPARINYGYTF. In DNA form, the CDR3 reads TGTGCCAGCTCACCTAACCCCGCGCGGATAAACTATGGCTACACCTTC.